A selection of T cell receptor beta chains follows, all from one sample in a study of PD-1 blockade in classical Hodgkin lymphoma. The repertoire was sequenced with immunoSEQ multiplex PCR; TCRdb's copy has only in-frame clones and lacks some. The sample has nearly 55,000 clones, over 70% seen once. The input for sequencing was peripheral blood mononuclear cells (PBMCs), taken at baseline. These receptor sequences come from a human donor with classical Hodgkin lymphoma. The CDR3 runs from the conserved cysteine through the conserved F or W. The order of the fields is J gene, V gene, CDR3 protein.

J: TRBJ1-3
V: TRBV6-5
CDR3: CASSSLGMPTGNTIYF

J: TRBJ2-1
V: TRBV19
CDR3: CASSISLVGVNEQFF

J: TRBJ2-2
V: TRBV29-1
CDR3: CSVETGLAGGNLVTGELFF

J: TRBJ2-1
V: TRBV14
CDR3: CASSQVHSLEEQFF

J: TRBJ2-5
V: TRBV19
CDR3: CASSLGVVVETQYF

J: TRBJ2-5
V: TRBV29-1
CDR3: CSVEKNSMGGETQYF

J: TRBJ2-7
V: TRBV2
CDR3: CASTAGGTGFYEQYF

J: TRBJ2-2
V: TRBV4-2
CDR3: CASSLRTSGCTGELFF

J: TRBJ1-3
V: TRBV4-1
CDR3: CASSQELRNTIYF

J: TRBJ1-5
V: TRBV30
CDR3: CAWNPQGAWNQPQHF

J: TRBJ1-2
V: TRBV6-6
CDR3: CASSFRTGFYGYTF

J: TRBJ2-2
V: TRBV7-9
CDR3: CASSFLAVNTGELFF

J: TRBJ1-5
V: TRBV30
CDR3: CAWSRSAGQPQHF